This T cell receptor (beta chain) is from a study of blood T cell repertoires in COVID-19. Donors were grouped by their self-reported clinical history. The germline V gene encodes CDR1 LGHDT and CDR2 YNNKEL (reference sequence). The V end lost 4 bases, the J end lost 0 bases, and 21 bases lay between the germline ends. This CDR3 has 18 amino acids. Per the original data handling: The authors estimated nucleated cell counts from reference gene primer amplification. Assay: immunoSEQ multiplex PCR; the TCRdb copy retains only in-frame clones and omits some. V and J calls and clone size are given by that table; D and trimming were obtained from the DNA. The sample holds 200,000 to 250,000 clones, about four fifths seen once.

Sequencing input: PBMCs or T cells enriched from blood (not recorded which). The sequence came from a woman aged 50 to 60 who had been exposed to COVID-19. V is TRBV3-1 (or the pseudogene TRBV3-2) and J is TRBJ1-2; unclear D gene. CDR3 DNA sequence: TGTGCCAGCAGCCCCGGTCGACTAGGTAGAGTTTCTAACTATGGCTACACCTTC. Its protein product is CASSPGRLGRVSNYGYTF.